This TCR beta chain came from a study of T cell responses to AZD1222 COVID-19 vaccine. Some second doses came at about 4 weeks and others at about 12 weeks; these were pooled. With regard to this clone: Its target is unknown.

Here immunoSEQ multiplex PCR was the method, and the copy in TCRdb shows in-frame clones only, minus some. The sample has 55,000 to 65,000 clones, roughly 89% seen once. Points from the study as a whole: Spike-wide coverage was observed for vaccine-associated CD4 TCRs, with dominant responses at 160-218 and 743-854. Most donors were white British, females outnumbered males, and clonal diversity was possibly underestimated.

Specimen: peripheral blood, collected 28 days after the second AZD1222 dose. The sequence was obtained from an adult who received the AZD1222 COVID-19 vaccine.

The CDR3 DNA is TGTGCCAGCAGCGTGGATGGACAGGGAAAGTCACCCCTCCACTTT. Its translation is CASSVDGQGKSPLHF. The chain combines TRBV9 with TRBJ1-6; 8 bases align to TRBD1. Losses at the gene ends were 2 bases for V and 10 bases for J; bases not matched to a gene: 8. This CDR3 has 15 amino acids. The germline V gene encodes CDR1 SGDLS and CDR2 YYNGEE.